This T cell receptor (beta chain) was identified in a study of T cell repertoires in cytomegalovirus infection (dated by TCRdb to about 2019). Background on the whole study: Donor HLA type was relevant to the analysis, as public TCR beta signatures indicated carriage of CMV infection together with the matching HLA type. The full study reports these points: Cumulative frequency of public TCR beta family members discriminated carriers of CMV infection plus the relevant HLA type in this cohort and an independent roughly 330-donor cohort. In the ex vivo response, HLA-C-restricted CMV-specific TCR beta clonotypes were dominant, and in two of eight donors the single most frequent clonotype came from this HLA-C-restricted group.

Instrument on record: Illumina HiSeq 1500. TCRdb reprocessing: public reads trimmed at Q25 with fastp, clones called with MiXCR, in-frame beta chains kept. Records with the same CDR3 protein are collapsed into one entry carrying the most frequent genes and DNA. The sample table contains 170,000 or so distinct CDR3 sequences; only one count was recorded for roughly 17% of them. 20% to 25% of the sample goes to the ten largest clones. This clonotype was detected many times. What antigen it recognizes has not been identified. Nothing much larger sits one base from this clone, and base qualities are not available. Unmatched junction bases come to 5, with V trimmed by 5 bases and J by 3 bases. The CDR3 starts with the cysteine, ends with the phenylalanine, and has 16 residues. CDR3 DNA is the only sequence kept; it has 48 bases, read in frame from the first base. Reading the germline V gene gives CDR1 SGHTA and CDR2 FQGNSA.

This sequence was found in a human donor in good health (CMV status not recorded). Some clones in this sample may be carry-over from other donors' samples. The rearrangement combines TRBV7-2 with TRBJ2-2; 11 central nucleotides agree with TRBD1. Input material: CD8+ T cells from PBMCs. The nucleotides are TGTGCCAGCAGCCTAGGACAGGGGGCTTACACCGGGGAGCTGTTTTTT. This yields the protein CASSLGQGAYTGELFF.